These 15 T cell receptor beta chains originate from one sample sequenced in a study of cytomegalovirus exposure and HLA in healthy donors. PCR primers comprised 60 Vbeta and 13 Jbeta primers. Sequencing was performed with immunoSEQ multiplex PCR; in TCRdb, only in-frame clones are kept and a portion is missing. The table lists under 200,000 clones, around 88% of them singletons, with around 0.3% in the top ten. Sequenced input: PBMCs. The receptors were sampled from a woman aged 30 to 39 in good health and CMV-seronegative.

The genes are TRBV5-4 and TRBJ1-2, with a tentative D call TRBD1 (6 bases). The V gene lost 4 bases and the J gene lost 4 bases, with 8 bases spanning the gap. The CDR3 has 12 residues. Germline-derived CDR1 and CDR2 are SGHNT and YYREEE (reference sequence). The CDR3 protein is CASSMDSYGYTF. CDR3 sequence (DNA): TGTGCCAGCAGCATGGACAGCTATGGCTACACCTTC.

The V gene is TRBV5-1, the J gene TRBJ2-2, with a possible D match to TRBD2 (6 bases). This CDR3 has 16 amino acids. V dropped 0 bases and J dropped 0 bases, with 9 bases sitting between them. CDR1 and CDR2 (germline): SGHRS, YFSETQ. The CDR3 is CASSLAGGTNTGELFF. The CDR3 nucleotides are TGCGCCAGCAGCTTGGCCGGCGGGACGAACACCGGGGAGCTGTTTTTT.

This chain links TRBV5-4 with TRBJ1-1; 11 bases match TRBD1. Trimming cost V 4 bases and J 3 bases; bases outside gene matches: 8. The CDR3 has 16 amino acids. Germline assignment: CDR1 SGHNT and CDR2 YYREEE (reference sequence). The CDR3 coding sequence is TGTGCCAGCAGCCGTAAGGGACAGGGGGTATACACTGAAGCTTTCTTT. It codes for CASSRKGQGVYTEAFF.

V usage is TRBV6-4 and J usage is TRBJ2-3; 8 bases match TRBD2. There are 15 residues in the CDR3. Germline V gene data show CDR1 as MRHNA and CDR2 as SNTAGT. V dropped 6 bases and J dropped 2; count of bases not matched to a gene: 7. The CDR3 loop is CASRNSGAYTDTQYF. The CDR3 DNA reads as TGTGCCAGCAGGAATAGCGGGGCTTACACAGATACGCAGTATTTT.

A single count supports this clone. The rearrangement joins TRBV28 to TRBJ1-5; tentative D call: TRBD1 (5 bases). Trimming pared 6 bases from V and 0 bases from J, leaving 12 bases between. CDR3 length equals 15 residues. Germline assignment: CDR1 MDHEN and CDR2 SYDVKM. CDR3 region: CASSSTDFSNQPQHF. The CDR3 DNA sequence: TGTGCCAGCAGCTCGACAGACTTTAGCAATCAGCCCCAGCATTTT.

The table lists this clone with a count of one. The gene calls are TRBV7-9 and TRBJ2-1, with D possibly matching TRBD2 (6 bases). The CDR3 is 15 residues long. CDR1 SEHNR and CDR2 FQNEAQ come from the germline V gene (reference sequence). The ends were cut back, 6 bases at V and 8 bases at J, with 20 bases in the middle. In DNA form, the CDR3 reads TGTGCCAGCAGTTGGAAGGGTCTGGGAGGTTATGAGCAGTTCTTC. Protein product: CASSWKGLGGYEQFF.

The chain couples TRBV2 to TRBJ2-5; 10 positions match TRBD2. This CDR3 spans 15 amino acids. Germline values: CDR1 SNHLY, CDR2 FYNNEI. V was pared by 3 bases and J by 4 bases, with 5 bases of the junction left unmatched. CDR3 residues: CASSESASGGETQYF. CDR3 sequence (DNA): TGTGCCAGCAGTGAGTCGGCTAGCGGGGGAGAGACCCAGTACTTC.

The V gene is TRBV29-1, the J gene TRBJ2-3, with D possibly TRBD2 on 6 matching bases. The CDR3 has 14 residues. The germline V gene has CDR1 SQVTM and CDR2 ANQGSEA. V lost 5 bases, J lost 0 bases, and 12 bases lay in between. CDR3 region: CSVRGRESTDTQYF. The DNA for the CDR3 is TGCAGCGTTAGGGGACGGGAGAGCACAGATACGCAGTATTTT.

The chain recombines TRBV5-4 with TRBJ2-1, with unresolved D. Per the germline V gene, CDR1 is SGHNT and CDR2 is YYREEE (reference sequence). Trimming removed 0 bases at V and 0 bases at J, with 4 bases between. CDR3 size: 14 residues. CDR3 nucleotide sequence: TGTGCCAGCAGCTTGGTTAGCTCCTACAATGAGCAGTTCTTC. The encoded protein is CASSLVSSYNEQFF.

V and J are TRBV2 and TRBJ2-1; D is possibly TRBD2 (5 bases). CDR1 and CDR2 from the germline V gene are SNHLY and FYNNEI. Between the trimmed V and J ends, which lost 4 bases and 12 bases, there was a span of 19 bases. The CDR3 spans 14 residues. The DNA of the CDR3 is TGTGCCAGCAGTGGAACGAACAGACTACTAGGGCAGTTCTTC. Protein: CASSGTNRLLGQFF.

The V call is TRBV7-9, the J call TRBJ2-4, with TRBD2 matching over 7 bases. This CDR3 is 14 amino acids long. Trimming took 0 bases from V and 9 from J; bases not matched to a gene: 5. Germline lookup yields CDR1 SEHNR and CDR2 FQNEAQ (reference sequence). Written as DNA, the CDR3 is TGTGCCAGCAGCTTAGCGGCAGGGAGGGTCATTCAGTACTTC. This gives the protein CASSLAAGRVIQYF.

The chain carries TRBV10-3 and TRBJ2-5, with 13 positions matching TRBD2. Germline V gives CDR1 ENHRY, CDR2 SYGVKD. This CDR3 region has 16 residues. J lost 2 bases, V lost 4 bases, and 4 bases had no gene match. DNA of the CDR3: TGTGCCATCAGTGGACTAGCGGGGGGACTACAAGAGACCCAGTACTTC. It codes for CAISGLAGGLQETQYF.

The CDR3 DNA is TGCGCCAGCAGCCAAACCGGACAGGGATTCTTTGGCTACACCTTC. Amino acids: CASSQTGQGFFGYTF. V is TRBV4-1 and J is TRBJ1-2, with 8 nucleotides matching TRBD1. CDR3 length: 15 amino acids. V was clipped by 2 bases and J by 7 bases; unmatched bases: 9. Germline-derived CDR1 and CDR2 are MGHRA and YSYEKL.

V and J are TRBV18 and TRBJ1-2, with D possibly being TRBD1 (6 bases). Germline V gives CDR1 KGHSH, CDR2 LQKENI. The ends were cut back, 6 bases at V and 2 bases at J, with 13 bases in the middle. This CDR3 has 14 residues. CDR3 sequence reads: CASSPRGPNYGYTF. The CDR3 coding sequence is TGTGCCAGCTCGCCCAGGGGACCGAACTATGGCTACACCTTC.

The CDR3 sequence is CAPTGGTSKPHEQYF. CDR3 bases: TGTGCTCCGACAGGGGGAACATCCAAACCCCACGAGCAGTACTTC. The chain is built from TRBV6-5 and TRBJ2-7, with TRBD1 identical over 9 bases. The CDR3 is made up of 15 amino acids. Germline CDR1 is MNHEY and CDR2 is SVGAGI.